One sample yielded the 12 T cell receptor beta chains listed below, sequenced in a study of identical twins. MiXCR, run by TCRdb on the 5' RACE reads, gives a single entry per CDR3 protein. The sample contains 520,000 or so distinct CDR3 sequences, roughly 21% of which appear only once. This same sample was also taken into another study, of T cells expressing NK-cell markers.

Sequenced: CD4+ T cells sorted from blood. These receptor sequences come from a woman aged 18-29 years in good health.

This clonotype was seen only a few times. This chain links TRBV24-1 with TRBJ1-1, with TRBD1 as a possible D gene (5 bases). This CDR3 is built from 13 residues. From germline, CDR1 is KGHDR and CDR2 SFDVKD. V lost 4 bases to trimming and J lost 1 base, with 6 bases between them. The CDR3 is CATSEGPNTEAFF. CDR3 nucleotide sequence: TGTGCCACCAGTGAGGGGCCGAACACTGAAGCTTTCTTT.

This clonotype was observed a handful of times. V and J are TRBV4-2 and TRBJ2-7; the match to TRBD1 covers 7 bases. This CDR3 has 14 amino acids. CDR1 is LGHNA, CDR2 YNFKEQ, per germline. The junction had 3 bases not matched to a gene; V was cut back by 1 base and J by 3 bases. The CDR3 DNA reads TGTGCCAGCAGCCAAGGACAGGGATTCTACGAGCAGTACTTC. It codes for CASSQGQGFYEQYF.

The V gene is TRBV5-1, the J gene TRBJ2-3; D may be TRBD1 or TRBD2 (5 bases each). V was pared by 0 bases and J by 6 bases, with 11 bases between. From germline, CDR1 is SGHRS and CDR2 YFSETQ. This CDR3 is 14 amino acids long. The CDR3 coding sequence is TGCGCCAGCAGCTTGGCCGGGGCCGGGGATACGCAGTATTTT. Translated, it gives CASSLAGAGDTQYF. Full variable domain (outside the CDR3, taken from reference TRBV5-1 and TRBJ2-3): KAGVTQTPRYLIKTRGQQVTLSCSPISGHRSVSWYQQTPGQGLQFLFEYFSETQRNKGNFPGRFSGRQFSNSRSEMNVSTLELGDSALYLCASSLAGAGDTQYFGPGTRLTVL.

The V call is TRBV7-2, the J call TRBJ1-6, with 7 bases that match TRBD1. This CDR3 has 14 amino acids. The ends lost 5 bases at V and 9 bases at J; junction bases unmatched: 7. Looked up from germline, CDR1 is SGHTA and CDR2 is FQGNSA. The CDR3 nucleotides are TGTGCCAGCAGCAGGGGGCAGCGGCGTTCACCCCTCCACTTT. Encoded protein: CASSRGQRRSPLHF. Full variable domain (missing parts from reference TRBV7-2 and TRBJ1-6): GAGVSQSPSNKVTEKGKDVELRCDPISGHTALYWYRQSLGQGLEFLIYFQGNSAPDKSGLPSDRFSAERTGGSVSTLTIQRTQQEDSAVYLCASSRGQRRSPLHFGNGTRLTVT.

The chain couples TRBV6-1 to TRBJ2-2, with D perhaps matching TRBD1 (5 bases). Trimming left V 7 bases short and J 2 bases short, with 8 bases between. The CDR3 sequence is 13 residues long. From germline, CDR1 is MNHNS and CDR2 SASEGT. The CDR3 DNA reads TGTGCCAGCACCGACAGAAACACCGGGGAGCTGTTTTTT. It encodes CASTDRNTGELFF.

This clonotype was seen many times. V gene TRBV27 combines with J gene TRBJ1-1; 7 bases map to TRBD1. V was clipped by 7 bases and J by 2 bases; unmatched bases: 7. The CDR3 contains 14 residues. Germline CDR1 is MNHEY and CDR2 is SMNVEV (reference sequence). The CDR3 bases are TGTGCCAGCAACCGACAGGGCCCCAACACTGAAGCTTTCTTT. Translated, it gives CASNRQGPNTEAFF.

This clonotype occurred a few times. This chain links TRBV4-3 with TRBJ2-3, with 9 bases matching TRBD1. Germline V gives CDR1 LGHNA, CDR2 YSLEER. The CDR3 covers 16 residues. After removal of 3 bases from V and 6 bases from J, the junction contained 10 bases not matched to a gene. Written as DNA, the CDR3 is TGCGCCAGCAGCCACGCCGGGACAGGGACGAGGGATACGCAGTATTTT. Amino acid sequence: CASSHAGTGTRDTQYF.

The chain couples TRBV20-1 to TRBJ1-5; D is unresolved. The germline V and J ends were trimmed by 3 bases and 5 bases, with 11 bases remaining between them. The CDR3 has 13 residues. Germline V gene data show CDR1 as DFQATT and CDR2 as SNEGSKA (reference sequence). The DNA of the CDR3 is TGCAGTGCTAGCCAAGACGGTGATCAGCCCCAGCATTTT. The encoded protein is CSASQDGDQPQHF.

The chain uses TRBV20-1 and TRBJ2-7, with D possibly TRBD1 on 5 matching bases. Germline lookup yields CDR1 DFQATT and CDR2 SNEGSKA (reference sequence). The CDR3 is made up of 14 amino acids. V shed 0 bases and J shed 5 bases, with 14 bases lying between them. In DNA, the CDR3 is TGCAGTGCTAGAGAGATGGCCAGGGTCCACGAGCAGTACTTC. This sequence encodes CSAREMARVHEQYF.

This rearrangement joins TRBV12-3 or TRBV12-4 to TRBJ1-2; 9 nucleotides line up with TRBD1. V was pared by 5 bases and J by 4 bases, with 8 bases of the junction left unmatched. This CDR3 comprises 15 residues. CDR3 amino acids: CASSPQGANLYGYTF. The CDR3 bases are TGTGCCAGCAGTCCACAGGGGGCGAATCTCTATGGCTACACCTTC.

The chain links TRBV12-3 or TRBV12-4 to TRBJ1-5, with TRBD1 matching over 9 bases. V lost 5 bases and J lost 7; bases outside the gene matches: 3. CDR3 length: 13 amino acids. CDR3 amino acids: CASSGQGFQPQHF. Here the CDR3 DNA reads TGTGCCAGCAGTGGACAGGGGTTCCAGCCCCAGCATTTT.

This clonotype was detected a few times. V gene TRBV6-5 combines with J gene TRBJ1-2; tentative D call: TRBD1 (6 bases). Trimming shortened V by 4 bases and J by 6 bases, and 12 bases separated the two germline ends. The CDR3 has 13 residues. Germline V gene data show CDR1 as MNHEY and CDR2 as SVGAGI. In nucleotides, the CDR3 is TGTGCCAGCAGTTCACAGGGTGGGGATGGCTACACCTTC. It specifies CASSSQGGDGYTF.